This T cell receptor (beta chain) is from a study of T cell responses to AZD1222 COVID-19 vaccine. The data were produced by immunoSEQ multiplex PCR, yet TCRdb's version contains in-frame clones alone and is incomplete. The profile shows approximately 74,000 clones, around nine tenths of them singletons. From germline, CDR1 is LNHDA and CDR2 SQIVND (reference sequence). The CDR3 extends over 16 amino acids. V dropped 3 bases and J dropped 4 bases, with 18 bases sitting between them. The TCR was taken from an adult who received the AZD1222 COVID-19 vaccine. Sequencing was performed on peripheral blood, taken 28 days after the second AZD1222 dose. This chain connects TRBV19 to TRBJ1-2, with D uncertain. As DNA, the CDR3 is TGTGCCAGTAGTATCCCCACTAGCGGCAGCAGCTATGGCTACACCTTC. It is translated as CASSIPTSGSSYGYTF. The whole variable domain, filled in from reference TRBV19 and TRBJ1-2, reads DGGITQSPKYLFRKEGQNVTLSCEQNLNHDAMYWYRQDPGQGLRLIYYSQIVNDFQKGDIAEGYSVSREKKESFPLTVTSAQKNPTAFYLCASSIPTSGSSYGYTFGSGTRLTVV.